This T cell receptor beta chain was captured by sequencing in a study of prognosis after radiotherapy for stage I lung cancer. Notes on this clonotype: This likely traces to a read error, being one base from a far larger clone.

CDR3 size: 16 residues. Germline V gives CDR1 MRHNA, CDR2 SNTAGT. Deletions cut 3 bases from V and 0 bases from J, with 15 bases between. Amplification of TCR beta CDR3 from genomic DNA used two-round multiplex PCR. Gene-specific TRBV and TRBJ primers were used in PCR round one. TCRdb reprocessed the multiplex PCR reads with MiXCR, giving one entry per CDR3 protein. Of about 15,000 distinct CDR3 sequences in the sample, roughly 31% are singletons; the top ten hold 20% to 25%. The sequence was obtained from a donor over 45 with non-small cell lung cancer. The material sequenced was PBMCs, taken before or after stereotactic body radiation therapy (not recorded which). This chain links TRBV6-4 with TRBJ2-7; unclear D gene. DNA of the CDR3: TGTGCCAGCAGTGAAGATGTTGGTCACAGCTCCTACGAGCAGTACTTC. It yields the protein CASSEDVGHSSYEQYF.